Listed below are T cell receptor beta chains from one sample, sequenced in a study of radiotherapy plus CTLA-4 blockade in lung cancer. Profiled with immunoSEQ multiplex PCR; TCRdb holds only in-frame clones, not every one. The repertoire consists of tens of thousands of clones, with approximately 79% occurring once and the leading ten covering over 12%. The material sequenced was peripheral blood, taken from a patient treated with radiotherapy plus ipilimumab. These receptors all stem from a human donor with non-small cell lung cancer that progressed on radiotherapy plus ipilimumab. Each CDR3 is given with its conserved first and last residue. D genes are given only for firm matches. The size entry is marked missing in some rows and otherwise reads once, few, many or a size class.

d_call j_call v_call clone_size cdr3_nt cdr3_aa
. TRBJ2-1 TRBV7-9 . TGTGCCAGCAGCTTAAATAGTTACAATGAGCAGTTCTTC CASSLNSYNEQFF
TRBD1 TRBJ1-1 TRBV29-1 few TGCAGCGTTGCGGTTTTCGCTCCGTCGAAAACAGGGGTGAACACTGAAGCTTTCTTT CSVAVFAPSKTGVNTEAFF
. TRBJ2-1 TRBV6-5 . TGTGCCAGCAGTGCGATCTACAATGAGCAGTTCTTC CASSAIYNEQFF
TRBD1 TRBJ2-5 TRBV28 . TGTGCCAGCAGTTTACGGCGGGGACAGGGGGCCAGAGAGACCCAGTACTTC CASSLRRGQGARETQYF
TRBD1 TRBJ2-7 TRBV4-3 . TGCGCCAGCAGCCAAGACGACAGGGACTACGAGCAGTACTTC CASSQDDRDYEQYF
. TRBJ2-7 TRBV27 . TGTGCCAGCAGGCCACCGGGACTCTACGAGCAGTACTTC CASRPPGLYEQYF
TRBD1 TRBJ1-2 TRBV28 . TGTGCCAGCAGCACAGGGGGCGACTATGGCTACACCTTC CASSTGGDYGYTF
TRBD1 TRBJ2-6 TRBV28 . TGTGCCAGCCGTTTTGCTCTCCCGGGACAGGGGGCGCTAGGTGGGGCCAACGTCCTGACTTTC CASRFALPGQGALGGANVLTF
. TRBJ2-2 TRBV11-2 . TGTGCCAGCAGCCCAAGCACCGGGGAGCTGTTTTTT CASSPSTGELFF
. TRBJ1-5 TRBV9 . TGTGCCAGCAGCGTAGGGACAGACATGGGGGGGCCCCAGCATTTT CASSVGTDMGGPQHF
TRBD1 TRBJ1-1 TRBV4-1 . TGCGCCAGCAGCCAACCACCGGGACAGACTTATGCTTTCTTT CASSQPPGQTYAFF
TRBD1 TRBJ1-4 TRBV7-9 few TGTGCCAGCGGGACAGCCCGATTTCAAGGAGAAAAACTGTTTTTT CASGTARFQGEKLFF
. TRBJ1-2 TRBV4-3 . TGCGCCAGCAGCCAAGCCTACCAGGGTCGTGGCTACACCTTC CASSQAYQGRGYTF
. TRBJ2-5 TRBV18 . TGTGCCAGCTCACCTGGGATCCAAGAGACCCAGTACTTC CASSPGIQETQYF
. TRBJ2-1 TRBV2 . TGTGCCAGCAGTGAAAGTCAGGGGGGCAACAATGAGCAGTTCTTC CASSESQGGNNEQFF
TRBD2 TRBJ2-1 TRBV9 . TGTGCCAGCAGCACCCTAGGGGGACTAGCGGACTACAATGAGCAGTTCTTC CASSTLGGLADYNEQFF
TRBD1 TRBJ2-3 TRBV7-2 . TGTGCCAGCAGCTGGGGGACAGAGATCACAGATACGCAGTATTTT CASSWGTEITDTQYF
. TRBJ2-1 TRBV6-1 . TGTGCCAGCAGTGGCCGGACGGGCCGGCAGTTCTTC CASSGRTGRQFF
. TRBJ1-6 TRBV10-3 . TGTGCCATCAGGGACAATTATAATTCACCCCTCCACTTT CAIRDNYNSPLHF
TRBD1 TRBJ2-5 TRBV6-5 . TGTGCCAGCGGAGCACTAGGGACAGATCAAGAGACCCAGTACTTC CASGALGTDQETQYF
. TRBJ2-1 TRBV10-3 . TGTGCCATCAGTGGAGGAGGGGATGAGCAGTTCTTC CAISGGGDEQFF
. TRBJ1-4 TRBV28 . TGTGCCAGCAGTTCCTCCCGGGAGGGACGAGCTAATGAAAAACTGTTTTTT CASSSSREGRANEKLFF
. TRBJ1-2 TRBV19 . TGTGCCAGTAGTCGCGGACCGGGGGAGCGCTTTCATGGCTACACCTTC CASSRGPGERFHGYTF
. TRBJ2-3 TRBV7-6 . TGTGCCAGCAGCCCACTGGCTGGGTTCTTCACAGATACGCAGTATTTT CASSPLAGFFTDTQYF
. TRBJ2-1 TRBV6-6 . TGTGCCAGCAGTTACCCTAGGGACTTGGAGGAGGTGCAGTTCTTC CASSYPRDLEEVQFF
TRBD1 TRBJ2-1 TRBV4-1 . TGCGCCAGCAGCCAACCCAGAGGGGGCAGCTCCTACAATGAGCAGTTCTTC CASSQPRGGSSYNEQFF
. TRBJ1-5 TRBV7-2 . TGTGCCAGCAGCTTAGTAGGCAGTGATAGCAATCAGCCCCAGCATTTT CASSLVGSDSNQPQHF
. TRBJ1-4 TRBV28 . TGTGCCAGCAGTGATACAGTGGAGGGGGAAAAACTGTTTTTT CASSDTVEGEKLFF
. TRBJ2-1 TRBV5-4 once TGTGCCAGCAGCCCGACCGGGGCAATGAGCTCCTACAATGAGCAGTTCTTC CASSPTGAMSSYNEQFF
. TRBJ1-1 TRBV18 . TGTGCCAGCTCACCAGCCAGGCTTGAGGTAGGGGCTGAAGCTTTCTTT CASSPARLEVGAEAFF
. TRBJ1-5 TRBV19 . TGTGCCAGTAGTACTCAATCTAGCAATCAGCCCCAGCATTTT CASSTQSSNQPQHF
. TRBJ1-1 TRBV7-3 . TGTGCCAGCAGCTTAAATCAGGGGAACACTGAAGCTTTCTTT CASSLNQGNTEAFF
TRBD2 TRBJ2-3 TRBV4-1 . TGCGCCAGCAGCCAAGTGACACGCGGGGGGGCGGCAGATACGCAGTATTTT CASSQVTRGGAADTQYF
TRBD1 TRBJ1-1 TRBV10-3 few TGTGCCATCAGTGGAAGGACAGGGTCCACTGAAGCTTTCTTT CAISGRTGSTEAFF
. TRBJ1-5 TRBV6-5 few TGTGCCAGCAGTAGCCCCCAGGACAGCAATCAGCCCCAGCATTTT CASSSPQDSNQPQHF
TRBD1 TRBJ2-7 TRBV6-5 . TGTGCCAGCAGACCCCCGGGACAGGTGCAGTACTTC CASRPPGQVQYF
. TRBJ1-5 TRBV4-1 . TGCGCCAGCAGCCAAACGGGCTATAGCAATCAGCCCCAGCATTTT CASSQTGYSNQPQHF
. TRBJ1-1 TRBV12-5 . TGTGCTAGTGGTTTTTGGGGGTCGGGGGGCACTGAAGCTTTCTTT CASGFWGSGGTEAFF
. TRBJ2-3 TRBV5-1 once TGCGCCAGCAGCTTGGATCCGGGACTGGGGGCGGATACGCAGTATTTT CASSLDPGLGADTQYF
. TRBJ2-1 TRBV7-6 . TGTGCCAGCAGCTTAGGACCCGGCAATGAGCAGTTCTTC CASSLGPGNEQFF
TRBD2 TRBJ2-3 TRBV6-1 . TGTGCCAGCAGCCCGACTAGCGGGAGTGCAGATACGCAGTATTTT CASSPTSGSADTQYF
. TRBJ1-3 TRBV28 . TGTGCCAGCAGTTTATCGGCTGGAAACACCATATATTTT CASSLSAGNTIYF
. TRBJ2-1 TRBV5-1 . TGCGCCAGCAGTTTGGCCCCGACTAACTACAATGAGCAGTTCTTC CASSLAPTNYNEQFF
. TRBJ2-7 TRBV6-5 . TGTGCCAGCAGTCCGGCAGGGGCTTCCTACGAGCAGTACTTC CASSPAGASYEQYF
. TRBJ2-7 TRBV2 . TGTGCCAGCAGTAGGAAAGCGGACTACGAGCAGTACTTC CASSRKADYEQYF
. TRBJ1-1 TRBV28 . TGTGCCAGCAGTTTGGGGGGAAGTGAAGCTTTCTTT CASSLGGSEAFF